The clone carrying this T cell receptor beta chain was seen at least ten times. This entry belongs to a study of prognosis after radiotherapy for stage I lung cancer. CDR3 of TCR beta was amplified from genomic DNA via a two-round multiplex PCR. Round one of PCR was performed, and it used primers specific to each TRBV and TRBJ gene. TCRdb re-analysed the multiplex PCR reads in MiXCR, keeping a single row per CDR3 protein. The table has under 35,000 distinct CDR3 sequences, 42% seen once. Trimming cost V 6 bases and J 5 bases, with 16 bases left between them. The CDR3 is 14 amino acids. The source of this sequence is a donor older than 45 with non-small cell lung cancer. The rearrangement links TRBV12-3 or TRBV12-4 to TRBJ2-5; D is perhaps TRBD1 (5 bases). This specimen was PBMCs, taken before or after stereotactic body radiation therapy (not recorded which). CDR3 loop: CASSGVNKGETQYF. CDR3 DNA sequence: TGTGCCAGCAGCGGAGTAAACAAGGGGGAGACCCAGTACTTC.